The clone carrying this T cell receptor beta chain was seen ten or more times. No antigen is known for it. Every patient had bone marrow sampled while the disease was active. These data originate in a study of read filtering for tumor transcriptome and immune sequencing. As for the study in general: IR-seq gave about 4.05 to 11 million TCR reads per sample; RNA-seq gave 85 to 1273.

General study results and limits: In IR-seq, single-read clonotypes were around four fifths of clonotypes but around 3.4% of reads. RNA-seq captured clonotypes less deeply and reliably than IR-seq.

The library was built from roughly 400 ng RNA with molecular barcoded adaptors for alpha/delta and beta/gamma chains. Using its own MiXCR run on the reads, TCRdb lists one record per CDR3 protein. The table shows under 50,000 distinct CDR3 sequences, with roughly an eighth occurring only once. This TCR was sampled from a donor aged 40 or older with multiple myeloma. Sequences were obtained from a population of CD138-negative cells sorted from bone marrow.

DNA for the CDR3: TGCGCCAGCAGTGAGGCGGGACGGCAAGAGACCCAGTACTTC. Its translation: CASSEAGRQETQYF. This chain connects TRBV10-2 to TRBJ2-5; D might be TRBD2 (6 bases). The CDR3 spans 14 residues. Trimming removed 2 bases at V and 2 bases at J, with 9 bases between. The germline CDR1 and CDR2 sequences are WSHSY and SAAADI.